Described below is a single T cell receptor (beta chain) sequence and its context. This entry is derived from a study of blood T cell repertoires in COVID-19. Study details: Acute and convalescent COVID-19 samples came from the United States, Italy and Spain.

The CDR3 contains 14 residues. Trimming cost V 2 bases and J 4 bases; bases outside gene matches: 0. CDR1 and CDR2 from the germline V gene are KGHSH and LQKENI. TCRdb's copy holds only in-frame clones and misses some; the assay was immunoSEQ multiplex PCR. Of about 260,000 clones in the sample, just under 90% were seen once. Material: PBMCs or T cells enriched from blood (not recorded which). The V gene is TRBV18, the J gene TRBJ2-2, with TRBD2 matching 8 bases. This receptor was taken from a man aged 50 to 60 who had been exposed to COVID-19. The CDR3 DNA reads TGTGCCAGCTCACCAACTAGCGGCACCGGGGAGCTGTTTTTT. This encodes CASSPTSGTGELFF.